Given below is one T cell receptor (beta chain) in context. These data belong to a study of T cell changes during pregnancy in multiple sclerosis. TCRdb's table, derived via immunoSEQ multiplex PCR, lists solely in-frame clones and lacks some. The sample shows approximately 50,000 clones, roughly 94% of them seen only once. The CDR3 sequence is 14 residues long. Germline values: CDR1 MDHEN, CDR2 SYDVKM. With V trimmed by 6 bases and J by 7 bases, 7 bases remained unmatched. The sample here was CD4+ T cells from peripheral blood mononuclear cells, taken in the third trimester of pregnancy. The genes are TRBV28 and TRBJ2-2; 8 nucleotides line up with TRBD2. The TCR sequence derives from a female donor with multiple sclerosis, enrolled in a pregnancy study. As DNA, the CDR3 is TGTGCCAGCAGAAGCGGGAGAGCGGACGGGGAGCTGTTTTTT. Amino acid sequence: CASRSGRADGELFF.